This T cell receptor beta chain stems from a study of shared clonotypes between healthy human individuals. Overall study context: The people who gave samples were a couple of women and a few men aged 18 to 49.

V was clipped by 4 bases and J by 6 bases; unmatched bases: 12. CDR3 length: 17 residues. Germline CDR1 SGHNT, CDR2 YENEEA. Profiled with immunoSEQ multiplex PCR; TCRdb holds only in-frame clones, not every one. This table has 400,000 to 600,000 clones, 75% to 85% appearing once. The chain couples TRBV11-3 to TRBJ2-3; 11 bases match TRBD2. The source is a woman aged 40 to 50 in good health. Some clones in this sample may be carry-over from other donors' samples. Sample: PBMCs. CDR3 residues: CASSSLAGGFGLDTQYF. The DNA of the CDR3 is TGTGCCAGCAGCTCCCTAGCGGGAGGTTTTGGGCTGGATACGCAGTATTTT.